This TCR beta chain was sequenced for a study of T cells in women clearing cervical HPV infection. Overall study context: Case blood was drawn a median approximately 150 days after lesion detection. Study-level points and caveats: CIN3+ cases had significantly higher TCR richness than controls; evenness did not differ.

Comments on this clone: Its antigen is undetermined. The sequence runs out 3 residues before the end of the CDR3; the remainder is reconstructed from the germline J gene.

Cervical HPV DNA detected by MY09/MY11 PCR, typed by dot-blot. Clones were read by immunoSEQ multiplex PCR, and TCRdb kept only the in-frame ones, dropping some. In total, the table holds about 40,000 clones. Germline V gene sequence: CDR1 DFQATT, CDR2 SNEGSKA (reference sequence). With 3 bases clipped from V and 3 bases from J, the junction kept 5 bases outside the gene matches. The CDR3 loop spans 13 amino acids. This clonotype was sampled from a woman aged 18-70 years with a cervical HPV16 infection that either progressed to CIN3+ or cleared (not recorded which). Sequenced input: blood buffy coat. The chain recombines TRBV20-1 with TRBJ2-7, with TRBD1 matching 7 bases. The CDR3 spells CSARRGQDYEQYF. The CDR3 DNA, read in part, is TGCAGTGCTAGGAGAGGACAGGACTACGAG.